The 19 T cell receptor beta chains reported below all come from one sample, sequenced in a study of cytomegalovirus exposure and HLA in healthy donors. The PCR had 60 Vbeta and 13 Jbeta primers. Using immunoSEQ multiplex PCR, the repertoire was profiled, and TCRdb retains in-frame clones only, with some absent. This sample carries around 130,000 clones, approximately 85% of them seen once, and the ten largest clones take 0.4% to 0.55%. Sequencing used PBMCs. Every receptor here comes from a woman aged 40 to 50 in good health and CMV-seronegative.

In the case of this clone: This sample includes further DNA sequences coding for the same CDR3. The chain is built from TRBV27 and TRBJ1-1; D is ambiguous. Trimming took off 1 base at V and 2 bases at J, with 5 bases between the two ends. From germline, CDR1 is MNHEY and CDR2 SMNVEV (reference sequence). This CDR3 spans 13 amino acids. Here the CDR3 reads CASSLWANTEAFF. CDR3 sequence (DNA): TGTGCCAGCAGTTTATGGGCCAACACTGAAGCTTTCTTT.

The table lists this clone with a count of one. The CDR3 DNA reads as TGCAGTGCTATAGGACAGGTTGAAGCTTTCTTT. This encodes CSAIGQVEAFF. The genes are TRBV20-1 and TRBJ1-1; 7 bases fit TRBD1. Germline CDR1 DFQATT, CDR2 SNEGSKA (reference sequence). This CDR3 has 11 amino acids. After removal of 4 bases from V and 7 bases from J, the junction contained 3 bases not matched to a gene.

The gene calls are TRBV5-1 and TRBJ2-1, with 15 positions matching TRBD2. Trimming cost V 5 bases and J 0 bases; bases outside gene matches: 15. CDR3 length equals 21 residues. Germline CDR1 and CDR2: SGHRS and YFSETQ. The CDR3 region has the DNA TGCGCCAGCAGTTGGACTAGCGGGAGGGCCCCCTATACCTACTCCTACAATGAGCAGTTCTTC. Amino acid sequence: CASSWTSGRAPYTYSYNEQFF.

The CDR3 nucleotides read TGTGCCAGCAGTTTATCGGCCGGGACAGCGAATAATTCACCCCTCCACTTT. Translation gives CASSLSAGTANNSPLHF. This chain joins TRBV27 and TRBJ1-6; 7 positions match TRBD1. Germline CDR1 MNHEY, CDR2 SMNVEV (reference sequence). CDR3 length equals 17 residues. V was pared by 0 bases and J by 5 bases, with 7 bases of the junction left unmatched.

The chain couples TRBV19 to TRBJ2-2, with D tentatively TRBD1 (5 bases). Trimming left V 8 bases short and J 6 bases short, with 13 bases between. The CDR3 totals 13 residues. Germline V gene data show CDR1 as LNHDA and CDR2 as SQIVND (reference sequence). CDR3 region: CASGDRWPGELFF. CDR3 bases: TGTGCCAGTGGAGACAGATGGCCCGGGGAGCTGTTTTTT.

CDR3 protein: CAISGDTGTGYF. The CDR3 nucleotides are TGTGCCATCAGTGGGGATACCGGGACAGGCTACTTC. The chain joins TRBV10-3 to TRBJ2-7; TRBD1 matches at 8 bases. J was trimmed by 13 bases and V by 4 bases; bases with no gene match: 9. CDR1 is ENHRY, CDR2 SYGVKD, per germline. The CDR3 loop spans 12 amino acids.

The chain has TRBV7-8 and TRBJ2-7; weak D call: TRBD1 (8 bases). CDR3 length equals 15 residues. Germline V CDR1 and CDR2: SGHVS, FQNEAQ. Trimming removed 5 bases from V and 5 bases from J, with 19 bases in between. CDR3 sequence: CASSSNRGGPHEQYF. The CDR3 DNA reads as TGTGCCAGCAGCAGTAACAGGGGGGGCCCCCACGAGCAGTACTTC.

The CDR3 sequence: CASTWEDKNIQYF. In DNA, the CDR3 is TGTGCCAGCACCTGGGAGGACAAAAACATTCAGTACTTC. The gene calls are TRBV11-3 and TRBJ2-4, with D possibly TRBD2 on 6 matching bases. CDR1 and CDR2 (germline): SGHNT, YENEEA. Deletions cut 7 bases from V and 3 bases from J, with 10 bases between. This CDR3 is 13 amino acids long.

This chain joins TRBV7-9 and TRBJ2-7; 8 bases are shared with TRBD2. With V trimmed by 2 bases and J by 5 bases, 11 bases remained unmatched. The CDR3 extends over 16 amino acids. Germline V gene sequence: CDR1 SEHNR, CDR2 FQNEAQ (reference sequence). In nucleotides, the CDR3 is TGTGCCAGCAGCTTAAGGAGCGGGAGCTTGGAGAACGAGCAGTACTTC. It is translated as CASSLRSGSLENEQYF.

This chain links TRBV29-1 with TRBJ1-1; D not certain. CDR1 SQVTM and CDR2 ANQGSEA come from the germline V gene. The length of the CDR3 is 13 residues. Trimming cost V 7 bases and J 4 bases, with 16 bases left between them. The CDR3 DNA reads as TGCAGCGCTGTGGAGGCGTCGGCCACTGAAGCTTTCTTT. This gives the protein CSAVEASATEAFF.

The V and J genes are TRBV7-9 and TRBJ1-2; D is perhaps TRBD1 (5 bases). Trimming took 7 bases from V and 4 from J, leaving 19 bases between them. Germline loops: CDR1 SEHNR, CDR2 FQNEAQ (reference sequence). The CDR3 is made up of 15 amino acids. The CDR3: CASNSGAIKGYGYTF. In DNA, the CDR3 is TGTGCCAGCAATAGCGGGGCCATAAAGGGCTATGGCTACACCTTC. The whole variable domain, filled in from reference TRBV7-9 and TRBJ1-2, reads DTGVSQNPRHKITKRGQNVTFRCDPISEHNRLYWYRQTLGQGPEFLTYFQNEAQLEKSRLLSDRFSAERPKGSFSTLEIQRTEQGDSAMYLCASNSGAIKGYGYTFGSGTRLTVV.

The chain joins TRBV6-6 to TRBJ2-1; 7 bases are shared with TRBD2. From germline, CDR1 is MNHNY and CDR2 SVGAGI (reference sequence). This CDR3 region has 13 residues. This CDR3 reads CAGVSSGRNEQFF. In DNA form, the CDR3 reads TGTGCTGGAGTGTCTAGCGGTCGTAATGAGCAGTTCTTC.

This chain uses TRBV20-1 with TRBJ2-7; D may be TRBD1 (6 bases). The V end was cut by 8 bases, the J end by 9 bases, with 17 bases between. The CDR3 totals 11 residues. Germline V gives CDR1 DFQATT, CDR2 SNEGSKA (reference sequence). CDR3 in DNA: TGCAGTACGGAGGACAGCGGCGGGCAGTACTTC. Amino acids: CSTEDSGGQYF.

The V and J genes are TRBV7-8 and TRBJ2-7, with D possibly being TRBD2 (5 bases). CDR1 is SGHVS and CDR2 is FQNEAQ in the germline V gene. The CDR3 is 14 amino acids. Trimming took 5 bases from V and 2 from J, leaving 13 bases between them. The CDR3 sequence: CASSVAGGAYEQYF. The CDR3 DNA sequence: TGTGCCAGCAGCGTCGCGGGCGGCGCCTACGAGCAGTACTTC.

The CDR3 region is CAWSVDRYSYEQYF. The CDR3 DNA reads TGTGCCTGGAGTGTGGACAGATATTCCTACGAGCAGTACTTC. V and J are TRBV30 and TRBJ2-7; the D gene is possibly TRBD1 (6 bases). CDR1 is GTSNPN and CDR2 is SVGIG in the germline V gene (reference sequence). Deletions cut 0 bases from V and 1 base from J, with 10 bases between. The CDR3 covers 14 residues.

This chain connects TRBV5-1 to TRBJ1-2, with D possibly being TRBD1 (6 bases). The germline CDR1 and CDR2 sequences are SGHRS and YFSETQ. This CDR3 spans 14 amino acids. V was shortened by 0 bases and J by 10 bases, with 16 bases between the two germline ends. CDR3 coding DNA: TGCGCCAGCAGCTTGGGTGGACAGTTTCCCCTCTACACCTTC. Translating it yields CASSLGGQFPLYTF.

V and J are TRBV27 and TRBJ2-1, with 14 positions matching TRBD2. The CDR3 contains 15 residues. V trimming: 6 bases; J trimming: 7 bases; junction bases outside the gene matches: 5. Germline CDR1 reads MNHEY; CDR2 reads SMNVEV (reference sequence). The CDR3, as DNA: TGTGCCAGCAGAAATAGACTAGCGGGAGGGAATGAGCAGTTCTTC. It specifies CASRNRLAGGNEQFF.

This clone occurred once. One end of the junction varies from germline; a read error may be responsible. The chain couples TRBV7-9 to TRBJ1-1; D remains ambiguous. Per germline, CDR1 SEHNR and CDR2 FQNEAQ (reference sequence). This CDR3 spans 17 amino acids. CDR3 sequence: CSSSLALGLGRSTEAFF. For the CDR3, the DNA is TGTTCCAGCAGCTTAGCCCTAGGCCTGGGTCGTTCCACTGAAGCTTTCTTT.

The rearrangement joins TRBV28 to TRBJ2-1, with 7 positions matching TRBD2. Germline loops: CDR1 MDHEN, CDR2 SYDVKM. CDR3 length equals 15 residues. Trimming cost V 6 bases and J 7 bases; bases outside gene matches: 12. The CDR3 here is CASSPSGLVGNEQFF. CDR3 bases: TGTGCCAGCAGCCCCTCCGGACTAGTGGGGAATGAGCAGTTCTTC.